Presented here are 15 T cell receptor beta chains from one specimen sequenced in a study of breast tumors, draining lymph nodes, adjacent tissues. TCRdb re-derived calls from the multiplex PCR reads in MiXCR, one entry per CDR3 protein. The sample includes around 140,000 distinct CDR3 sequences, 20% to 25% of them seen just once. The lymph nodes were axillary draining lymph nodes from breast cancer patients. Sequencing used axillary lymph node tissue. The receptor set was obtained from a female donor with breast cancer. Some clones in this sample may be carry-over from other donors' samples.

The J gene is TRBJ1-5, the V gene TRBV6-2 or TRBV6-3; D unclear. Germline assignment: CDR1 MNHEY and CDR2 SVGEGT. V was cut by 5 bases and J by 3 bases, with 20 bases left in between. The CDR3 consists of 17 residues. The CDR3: CASSPLRPAGNNQPQHF. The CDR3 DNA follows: TGTGCCAGCAGTCCCCTTCGGCCGGCCGGGAACAATCAGCCCCAGCATTTT.

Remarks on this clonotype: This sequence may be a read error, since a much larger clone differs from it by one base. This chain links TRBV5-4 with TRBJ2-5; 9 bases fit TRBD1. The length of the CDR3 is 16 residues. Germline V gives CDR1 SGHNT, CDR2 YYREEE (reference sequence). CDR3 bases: TGTGCCTGCAGCTCACCGGGGACAGGGCTTCAAGAGACCCAGTACTTC. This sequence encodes CACSSPGTGLQETQYF.

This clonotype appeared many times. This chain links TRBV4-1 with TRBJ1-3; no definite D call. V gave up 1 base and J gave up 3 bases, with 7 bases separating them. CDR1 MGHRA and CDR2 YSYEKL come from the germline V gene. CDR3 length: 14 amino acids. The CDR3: CASSQAGNGNTIYF. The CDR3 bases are TGCGCCAGCAGCCAAGCCGGAAATGGAAACACCATATATTTT.

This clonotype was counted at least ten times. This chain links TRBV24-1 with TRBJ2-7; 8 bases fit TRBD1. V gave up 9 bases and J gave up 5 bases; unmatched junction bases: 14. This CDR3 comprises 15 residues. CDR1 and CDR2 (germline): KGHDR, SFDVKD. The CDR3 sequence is CATADGQGGKNEQYF. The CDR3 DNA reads TGTGCCACCGCGGATGGACAGGGTGGGAAGAACGAGCAGTACTTC.

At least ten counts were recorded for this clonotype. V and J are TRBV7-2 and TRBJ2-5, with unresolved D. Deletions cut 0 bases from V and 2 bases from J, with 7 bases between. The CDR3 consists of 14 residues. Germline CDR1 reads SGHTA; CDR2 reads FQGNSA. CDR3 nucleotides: TGTGCCAGCAGCTTAGCAGGCTATCAAGAGACCCAGTACTTC. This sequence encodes CASSLAGYQETQYF.

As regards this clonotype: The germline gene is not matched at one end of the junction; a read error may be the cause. The CDR3 spells CAGSPGANEKLFF. The CDR3 DNA reads TGTGCCGGCAGCCCAGGGGCCAATGAAAAACTGTTTTTT. The rearrangement links TRBV7-9 to TRBJ1-4; the D gene is possibly TRBD1 (6 bases). The CDR3 runs to 13 residues. Germline V gene sequence: CDR1 SEHNR, CDR2 FQNEAQ (reference sequence).

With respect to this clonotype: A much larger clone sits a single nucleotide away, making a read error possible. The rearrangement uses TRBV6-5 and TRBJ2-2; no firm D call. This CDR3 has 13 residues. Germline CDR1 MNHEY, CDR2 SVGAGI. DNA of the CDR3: TGTGGCAGCAACGACGCGAACACCGGGGAGCTGTTTTTT. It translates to CGSNDANTGELFF.

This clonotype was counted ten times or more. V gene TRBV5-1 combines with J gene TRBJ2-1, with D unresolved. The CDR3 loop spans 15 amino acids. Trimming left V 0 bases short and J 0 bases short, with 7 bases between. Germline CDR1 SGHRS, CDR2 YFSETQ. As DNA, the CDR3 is TGCGCCAGCAGCTTGGTTGGGGTCTCCTACAATGAGCAGTTCTTC. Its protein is CASSLVGVSYNEQFF.

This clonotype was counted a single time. The CDR3 DNA reads as TGTGCCAGCAGCCGAGGACTTGACACAGATACGCAGTATTTT. This gives the protein CASSRGLDTDTQYF. V usage is TRBV3-1 and J usage is TRBJ2-3; the D gene is possibly TRBD2 (5 bases). V lost 4 bases to trimming and J lost 2 bases, with 10 bases between them. The germline CDR1 and CDR2 sequences are LGHDT and YNNKEL (reference sequence). The CDR3 contains 14 residues.

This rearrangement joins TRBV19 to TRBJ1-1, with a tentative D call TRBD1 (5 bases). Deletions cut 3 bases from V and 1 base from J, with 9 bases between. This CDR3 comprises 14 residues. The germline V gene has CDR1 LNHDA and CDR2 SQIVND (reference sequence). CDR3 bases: TGTGCCAGTAGTATGGACATCCGGAACACTGAAGCTTTCTTT. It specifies CASSMDIRNTEAFF. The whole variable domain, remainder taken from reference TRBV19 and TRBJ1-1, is DGGITQSPKYLFRKEGQNVTLSCEQNLNHDAMYWYRQDPGQGLRLIYYSQIVNDFQKGDIAEGYSVSREKKESFPLTVTSAQKNPTAFYLCASSMDIRNTEAFFGQGTRLTVV.

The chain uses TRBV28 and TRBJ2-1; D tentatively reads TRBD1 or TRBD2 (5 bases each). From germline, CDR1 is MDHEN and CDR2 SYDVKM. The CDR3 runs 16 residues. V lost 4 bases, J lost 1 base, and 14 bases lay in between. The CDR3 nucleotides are TGTGCCAGCAGTTCAGGGACCACTCGGTCCTACAATGAGCAGTTCTTC. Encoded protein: CASSSGTTRSYNEQFF.

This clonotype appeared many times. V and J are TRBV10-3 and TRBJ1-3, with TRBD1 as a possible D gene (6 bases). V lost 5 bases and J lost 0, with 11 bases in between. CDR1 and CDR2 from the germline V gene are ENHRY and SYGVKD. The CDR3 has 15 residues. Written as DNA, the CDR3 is TGTGCCATCAGTCAAGGACAGAGCTCTGGAAACACCATATATTTT. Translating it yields CAISQGQSSGNTIYF.

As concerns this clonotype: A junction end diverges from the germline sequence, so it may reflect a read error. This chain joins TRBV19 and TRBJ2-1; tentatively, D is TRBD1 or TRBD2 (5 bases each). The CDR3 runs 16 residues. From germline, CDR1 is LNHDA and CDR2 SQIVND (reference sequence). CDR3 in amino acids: CASSIRGGTGINGQFF. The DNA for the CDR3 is TGTGCCAGTAGTATTCGGGGCGGCACCGGGATTAATGGGCAGTTCTTC.

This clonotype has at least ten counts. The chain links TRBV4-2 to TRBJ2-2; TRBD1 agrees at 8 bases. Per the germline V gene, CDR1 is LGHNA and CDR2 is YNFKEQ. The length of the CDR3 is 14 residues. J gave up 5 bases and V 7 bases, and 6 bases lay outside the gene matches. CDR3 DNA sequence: TGTGCCAGCACTGTGACAGGGGTTACCGGGGAGCTGTTTTTT. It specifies CASTVTGVTGELFF.

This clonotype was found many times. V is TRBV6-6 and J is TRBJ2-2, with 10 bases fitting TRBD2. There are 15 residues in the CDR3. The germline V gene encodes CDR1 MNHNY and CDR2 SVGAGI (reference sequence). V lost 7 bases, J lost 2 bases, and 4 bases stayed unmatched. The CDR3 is CASTRTSGNTGELFF. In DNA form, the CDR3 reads TGTGCCAGCACCAGGACTAGCGGTAACACCGGGGAGCTGTTTTTT.